Presented here are 16 T cell receptor beta chains from one specimen sequenced in a study of graft-versus-host responses after intestinal transplantation. Libraries were prepared by immunoSEQ multiplex PCR; TCRdb keeps only in-frame clonotypes and omits some of them. The sample consists of about 19,000 clones, around nine tenths of them appearing once. This material consisted of bone marrow, taken approximately 120 days after transplant. The receptor source for this set is a human patient who received an intestinal transplant, so some T cells may come from the graft donor.

J is TRBJ2-1 and V is TRBV10-3, with TRBD1 matching 10 bases. The CDR3 consists of 18 residues. With V trimmed by 0 bases and J by 4 bases, 9 bases remained unmatched. Per the germline V gene, CDR1 is ENHRY and CDR2 is SYGVKD. The CDR3: CAISESATGGFPYNEQFF. As DNA, the CDR3 is TGTGCCATCAGTGAGTCAGCGACAGGGGGCTTTCCTTACAATGAGCAGTTCTTC.

The chain carries TRBV5-8 and TRBJ2-1; possibly TRBD2 for D (5 bases). Germline V gene sequence: CDR1 SGHTS, CDR2 YDEGEE. This CDR3 is built from 16 residues. The V and J ends lost 2 bases and 4 bases respectively, with 16 bases between them. The CDR3 nucleotides read TGTGCCAGCAGCTTAGTAGGTGGGAGTGTTTACAATGAGCAGTTCTTC. It encodes CASSLVGGSVYNEQFF.

The chain couples TRBV11-2 to TRBJ2-3, with TRBD1 matching 8 bases. CDR3 length: 15 amino acids. V lost 5 bases, J lost 2 bases, and 6 bases stayed unmatched. Germline assignment: CDR1 SGHAT and CDR2 FQNNGV. The DNA of the CDR3 is TGTGCCAGCAGCCTAAGGACAGGGCCCACAGATACGCAGTATTTT. Protein product: CASSLRTGPTDTQYF.

J is TRBJ2-1 and V is TRBV7-9, with 9 bases lining up with TRBD2. The CDR3 length is 14 residues. Germline CDR1 SEHNR, CDR2 FQNEAQ (reference sequence). V lost 2 bases to trimming and J lost 6 bases; unmatched junction nucleotides: 2. CDR3 protein: CASSLRTSVNEQFF. In nucleotides, the CDR3 is TGTGCCAGCAGCTTACGGACTAGCGTCAATGAGCAGTTCTTC.

CDR3 sequence: CAGRRDRGTQPQHF. As DNA, the CDR3 is TGTGCCGGACGCCGAGACAGGGGTACTCAGCCCCAGCATTTT. The chain carries TRBV2 and TRBJ1-5; TRBD1 aligns across 8 bases. The CDR3 runs to 14 residues. The ends lost 11 bases at V and 6 bases at J; junction bases unmatched: 12. Per the germline V gene, CDR1 is SNHLY and CDR2 is FYNNEI.

The V and J genes are TRBV19 and TRBJ2-6, with D perhaps matching TRBD1 (5 bases). Germline CDR1 is LNHDA and CDR2 is SQIVND (reference sequence). The germline V and J ends were trimmed by 3 bases and 3 bases, with 9 bases remaining between them. This CDR3 comprises 15 residues. CDR3 sequence (DNA): TGTGCCAGTAGTATTGGGGCCTTTGGGGCCAACGTCCTGACTTTC. It yields the protein CASSIGAFGANVLTF.

The chain is built from TRBV6-6 and TRBJ1-6, with D unclear. Germline V gene data show CDR1 as MNHNY and CDR2 as SVGAGI (reference sequence). The V end was cut by 2 bases, the J end by 9 bases, with 8 bases between. This CDR3 has 13 residues. The CDR3 here is CASSYQDSSPLHF. CDR3 bases: TGTGCCAGCAGTTACCAGGATAGTTCACCCCTCCACTTT.

V is TRBV5-5 and J is TRBJ1-4, with 9 nucleotides matching TRBD1. Trimming at V came to 3 bases and at J to 5 bases, leaving 14 bases not matched to a gene. The germline V gene has CDR1 SGHKS and CDR2 YYEKEE (reference sequence). The CDR3 runs 18 residues. The DNA of the CDR3 is TGTGCCAGCAGCTCGGCGCTGGACAGGGGCCTTCTGAATGAAAAACTGTTTTTT. This translates into CASSSALDRGLLNEKLFF.

The gene calls are TRBV5-1 and TRBJ2-3; TRBD2 might be the D (5 bases). The germline V and J ends were trimmed by 4 bases and 2 bases, with 17 bases remaining between them. The CDR3 spans 16 residues. Germline-derived CDR1 and CDR2 are SGHRS and YFSETQ. CDR3 DNA: TGCGCCAGCAGCCCGGTCGCAGGACTTCCCACAGATACGCAGTATTTT. Protein: CASSPVAGLPTDTQYF. Full variable domain (outside the CDR3, taken from reference TRBV5-1 and TRBJ2-3): KAGVTQTPRYLIKTRGQQVTLSCSPISGHRSVSWYQQTPGQGLQFLFEYFSETQRNKGNFPGRFSGRQFSNSRSEMNVSTLELGDSALYLCASSPVAGLPTDTQYFGPGTRLTVL.

The chain links TRBV6-6 to TRBJ2-7, with 7 nucleotides matching TRBD2. Germline V gene data show CDR1 as MNHNY and CDR2 as SVGAGI (reference sequence). The trim removed 10 bases at V and 3 bases at J, leaving 6 bases unmatched. CDR3 size: 12 residues. CDR3 DNA sequence: TGTGCCATTGGGGGGGGAGGCTACGAGCAGTACTTC. Its translation is CAIGGGGYEQYF.

The chain combines TRBV7-9 with TRBJ1-2; D not certain. The CDR3 contains 13 residues. Germline V CDR1 and CDR2: SEHNR, FQNEAQ (reference sequence). The V gene lost 4 bases and the J gene lost 8 bases, with 14 bases spanning the gap. This CDR3 is CASSYEGVEGYTF. In DNA form, the CDR3 reads TGTGCCAGCAGCTATGAGGGTGTGGAAGGCTACACCTTC. Drawing the rest from reference TRBV7-9 and TRBJ1-2, the complete variable domain is DTGVSQNPRHKITKRGQNVTFRCDPISEHNRLYWYRQTLGQGPEFLTYFQNEAQLEKSRLLSDRFSAERPKGSFSTLEIQRTEQGDSAMYLCASSYEGVEGYTFGSGTRLTVV.

This chain uses TRBV7-8 with TRBJ2-3, with unresolved D. Deletions cut 1 base from V and 0 bases from J, with 11 bases between. CDR3 length: 16 amino acids. CDR1 and CDR2 from the germline V gene are SGHVS and FQNEAQ. The CDR3 DNA is TGTGCCAGCAGCTTAGTTAACCTAGATAGCACAGATACGCAGTATTTT. It specifies CASSLVNLDSTDTQYF.

This clone appeared once. The DNA for the CDR3 is TGTGCCAGCAGCTGGTCCAACCGTCTCAGGCCCTACGAGCAGTACTTC. Protein: CASSWSNRLRPYEQYF. The chain joins TRBV5-8 to TRBJ2-7; D is unclear. Germline CDR1 SGHTS, CDR2 YDEGEE. The V end lost 3 bases, the J end lost 2 bases, and 18 bases lay between the germline ends. CDR3 length: 16 amino acids.

The rearrangement uses TRBV29-1 and TRBJ2-1; 9 bases map to TRBD2. The CDR3 is made up of 12 amino acids. The germline gives CDR1 SQVTM, CDR2 ANQGSEA. With 3 bases clipped from V and 12 bases from J, the junction kept 6 bases outside the gene matches. The CDR3 DNA reads as TGCAGCGTTGAGCGCAGGACTAGCGTGCAGTTCTTC. Translating gives CSVERRTSVQFF.

The chain carries TRBV11-3 and TRBJ2-1, with 7 positions matching TRBD1. CDR1 SGHNT and CDR2 YENEEA come from the germline V gene. The CDR3 covers 16 residues. V shed 3 bases, J shed 2 bases, and the junction held 7 bases outside the gene matches. The CDR3 coding sequence is TGTGCCAGCAGCTTTAGGGGGCCCTCCGCCTACAATGAGCAGTTCTTC. Residues: CASSFRGPSAYNEQFF.

This clone was seen only once. The CDR3 DNA reads as TGCGCCAGCAGCCCGCATTTGAGGCGGGGGTACCAAGAGACCCAGTACTTC. Residues: CASSPHLRRGYQETQYF. The chain is built from TRBV5-1 and TRBJ2-5, with 7 bases fitting TRBD2. CDR1 SGHRS and CDR2 YFSETQ come from the germline V gene. The CDR3 totals 17 residues. V was clipped by 4 bases and J by 0 bases; unmatched bases: 12.